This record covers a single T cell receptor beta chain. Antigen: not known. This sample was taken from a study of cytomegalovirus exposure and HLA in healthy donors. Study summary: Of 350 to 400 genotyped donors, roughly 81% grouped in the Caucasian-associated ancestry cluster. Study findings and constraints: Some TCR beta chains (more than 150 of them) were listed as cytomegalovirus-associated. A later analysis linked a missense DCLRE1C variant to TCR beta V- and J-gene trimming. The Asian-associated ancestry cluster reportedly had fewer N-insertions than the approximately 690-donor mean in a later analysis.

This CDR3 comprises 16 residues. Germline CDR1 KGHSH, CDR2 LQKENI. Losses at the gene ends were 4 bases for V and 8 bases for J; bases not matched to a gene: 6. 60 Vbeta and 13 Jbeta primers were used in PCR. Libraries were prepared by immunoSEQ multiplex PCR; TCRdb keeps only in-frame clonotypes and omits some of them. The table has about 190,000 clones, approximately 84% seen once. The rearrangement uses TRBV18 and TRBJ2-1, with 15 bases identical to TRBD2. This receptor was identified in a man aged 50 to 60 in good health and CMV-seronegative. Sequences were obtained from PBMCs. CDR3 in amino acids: CASSLRTSGGEDEQFF. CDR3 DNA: TGTGCCAGCTCACTGCGGACTAGCGGGGGGGAGGATGAGCAGTTCTTC.